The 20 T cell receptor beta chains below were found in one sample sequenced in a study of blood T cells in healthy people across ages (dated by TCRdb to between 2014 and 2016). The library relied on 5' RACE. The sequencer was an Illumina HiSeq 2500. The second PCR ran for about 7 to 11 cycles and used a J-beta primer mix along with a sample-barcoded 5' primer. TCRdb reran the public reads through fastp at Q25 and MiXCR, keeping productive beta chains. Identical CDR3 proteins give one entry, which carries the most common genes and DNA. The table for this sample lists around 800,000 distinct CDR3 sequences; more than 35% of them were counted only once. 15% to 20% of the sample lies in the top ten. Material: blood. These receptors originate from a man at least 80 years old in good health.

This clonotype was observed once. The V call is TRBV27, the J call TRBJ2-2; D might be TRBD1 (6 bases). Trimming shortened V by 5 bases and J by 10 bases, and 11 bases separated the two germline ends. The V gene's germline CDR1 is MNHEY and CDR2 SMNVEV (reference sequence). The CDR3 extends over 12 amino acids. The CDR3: CASSPGTLELFF. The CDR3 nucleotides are TGTGCCAGCAGTCCCGGGACATTGGAGCTGTTTTTT.

Written as DNA, the CDR3 is TGTGCCAGCAGCGAGGGAGGGGGAGTAATCACCGGGGAGCTGTTTTTT. Amino acid sequence: CASSEGGGVITGELFF. The chain links TRBV9 to TRBJ2-2; D is possibly TRBD2 (7 bases). Trimming cost V 3 bases and J 4 bases, with 16 bases left between them. Germline loops: CDR1 SGDLS, CDR2 YYNGEE. The CDR3 totals 16 residues.

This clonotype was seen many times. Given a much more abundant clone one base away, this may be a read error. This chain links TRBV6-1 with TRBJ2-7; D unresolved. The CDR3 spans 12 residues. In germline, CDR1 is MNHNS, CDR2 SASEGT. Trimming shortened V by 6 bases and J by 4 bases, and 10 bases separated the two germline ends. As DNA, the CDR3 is TGTGCCAGCAGGGAGCCAGGATACGAGCAGTACTTC. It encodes CASREPGYEQYF.

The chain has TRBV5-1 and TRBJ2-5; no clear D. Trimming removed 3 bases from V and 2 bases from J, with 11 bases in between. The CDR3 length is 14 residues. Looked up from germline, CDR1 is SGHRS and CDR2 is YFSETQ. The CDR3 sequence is CASSSGSPQETQYF. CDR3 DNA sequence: TGCGCCAGCAGCTCGGGTTCCCCTCAAGAGACCCAGTACTTC.

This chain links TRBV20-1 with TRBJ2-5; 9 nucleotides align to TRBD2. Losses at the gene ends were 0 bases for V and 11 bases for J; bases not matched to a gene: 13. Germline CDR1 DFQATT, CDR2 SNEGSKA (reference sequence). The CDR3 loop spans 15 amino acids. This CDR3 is CSARDPTREGNEQYF. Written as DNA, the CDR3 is TGCAGTGCTAGAGATCCGACGCGGGAGGGGAATGAGCAGTACTTC.

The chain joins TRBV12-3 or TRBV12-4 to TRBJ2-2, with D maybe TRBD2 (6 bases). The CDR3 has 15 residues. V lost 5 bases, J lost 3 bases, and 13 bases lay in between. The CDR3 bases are TGTGCCAGCAGTCCCCCTAGGGACTACACCGGGGAGCTGTTTTTT. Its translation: CASSPPRDYTGELFF.

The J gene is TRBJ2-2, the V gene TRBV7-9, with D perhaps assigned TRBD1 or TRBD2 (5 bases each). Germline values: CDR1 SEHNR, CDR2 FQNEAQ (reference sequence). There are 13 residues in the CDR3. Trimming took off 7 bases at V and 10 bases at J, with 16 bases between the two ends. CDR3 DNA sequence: TGTGCCAGCAAGAGGGACGTCCCCGAGGAGCTGTTTTTT. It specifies CASKRDVPEELFF.

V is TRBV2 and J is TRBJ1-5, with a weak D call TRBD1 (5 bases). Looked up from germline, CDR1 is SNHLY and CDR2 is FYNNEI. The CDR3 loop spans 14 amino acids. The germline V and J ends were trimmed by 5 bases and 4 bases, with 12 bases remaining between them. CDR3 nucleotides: TGTGCCAGCAGTCAGGGAGATGGGAATCAGCCCCAGCATTTT. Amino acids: CASSQGDGNQPQHF. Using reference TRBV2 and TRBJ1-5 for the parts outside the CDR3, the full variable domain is EPEVTQTPSHQVTQMGQEVILRCVPISNHLYFYWYRQILGQKVEFLVSFYNNEISEKSEIFDDQFSVERPDGSNFTLKIRSTKLEDSAMYFCASSQGDGNQPQHFGDGTRLSIL.

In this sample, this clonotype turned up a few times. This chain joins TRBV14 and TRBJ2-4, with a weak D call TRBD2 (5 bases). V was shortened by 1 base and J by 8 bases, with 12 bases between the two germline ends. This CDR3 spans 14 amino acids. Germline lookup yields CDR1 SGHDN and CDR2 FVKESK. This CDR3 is CASSQVAGSHIQYF. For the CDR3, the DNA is TGTGCCAGCAGCCAAGTCGCGGGCTCTCACATTCAGTACTTC. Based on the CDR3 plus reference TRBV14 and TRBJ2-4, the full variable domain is EAGVTQFPSHSVIEKGQTVTLRCDPISGHDNLYWYRRVMGKEIKFLLHFVKESKQDESGMPNNRFLAERTGGTYSTLKVQPAELEDSGVYFCASSQVAGSHIQYFGAGTRLSVL.

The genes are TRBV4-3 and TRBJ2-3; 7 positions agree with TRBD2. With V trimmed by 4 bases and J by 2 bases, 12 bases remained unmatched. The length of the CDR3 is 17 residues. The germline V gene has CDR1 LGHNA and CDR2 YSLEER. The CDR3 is CASSPQRASGITDTQYF. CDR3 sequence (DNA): TGCGCCAGCAGCCCCCAAAGGGCTAGCGGCATCACAGATACGCAGTATTTT.

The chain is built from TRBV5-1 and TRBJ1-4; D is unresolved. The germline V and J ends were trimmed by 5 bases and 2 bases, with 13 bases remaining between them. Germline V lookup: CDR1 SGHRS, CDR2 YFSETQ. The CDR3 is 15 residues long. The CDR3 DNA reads TGCGCCAGCAGGGTGGGGTCTTGGACTAATGAAAAACTGTTTTTT. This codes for CASRVGSWTNEKLFF. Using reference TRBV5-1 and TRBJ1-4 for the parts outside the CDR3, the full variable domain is KAGVTQTPRYLIKTRGQQVTLSCSPISGHRSVSWYQQTPGQGLQFLFEYFSETQRNKGNFPGRFSGRQFSNSRSEMNVSTLELGDSALYLCASRVGSWTNEKLFFGSGTQLSVL.

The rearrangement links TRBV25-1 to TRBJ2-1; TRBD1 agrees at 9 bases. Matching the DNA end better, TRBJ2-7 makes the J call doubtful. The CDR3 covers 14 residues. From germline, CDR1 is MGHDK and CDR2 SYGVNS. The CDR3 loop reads CASSPGTGRFEQYF. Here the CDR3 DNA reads TGTGCCAGCAGTCCAGGGACAGGGCGGTTCGAGCAGTACTTC.

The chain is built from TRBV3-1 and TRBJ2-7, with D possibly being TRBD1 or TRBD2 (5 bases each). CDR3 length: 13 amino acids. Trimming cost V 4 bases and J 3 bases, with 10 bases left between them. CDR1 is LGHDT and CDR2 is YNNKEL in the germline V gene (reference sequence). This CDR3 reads CASSLDSGYEQYF. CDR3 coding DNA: TGTGCCAGCAGCCTTGACAGCGGCTACGAGCAGTACTTC.

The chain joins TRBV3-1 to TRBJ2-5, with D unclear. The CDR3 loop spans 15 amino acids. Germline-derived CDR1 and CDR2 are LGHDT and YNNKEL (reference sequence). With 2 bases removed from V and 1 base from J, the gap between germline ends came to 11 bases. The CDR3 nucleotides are TGTGCCAGCAGCCAACAGGCGATACCCCAAGAGACCCAGTACTTC. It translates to CASSQQAIPQETQYF.

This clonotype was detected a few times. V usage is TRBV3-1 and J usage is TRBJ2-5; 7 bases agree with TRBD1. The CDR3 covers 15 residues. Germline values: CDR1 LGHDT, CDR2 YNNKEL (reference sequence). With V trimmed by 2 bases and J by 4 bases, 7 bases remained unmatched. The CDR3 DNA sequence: TGTGCCAGCAGCCAAAACCGACAGGGTGTAGAGACCCAGTACTTC. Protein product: CASSQNRQGVETQYF.

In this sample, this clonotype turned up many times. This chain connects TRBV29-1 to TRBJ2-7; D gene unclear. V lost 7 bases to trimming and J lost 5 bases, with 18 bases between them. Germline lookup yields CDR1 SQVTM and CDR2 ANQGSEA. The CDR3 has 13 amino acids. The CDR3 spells CSAEEGPHHEQYF. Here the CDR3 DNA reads TGCAGCGCAGAAGAAGGTCCTCACCACGAGCAGTACTTC.

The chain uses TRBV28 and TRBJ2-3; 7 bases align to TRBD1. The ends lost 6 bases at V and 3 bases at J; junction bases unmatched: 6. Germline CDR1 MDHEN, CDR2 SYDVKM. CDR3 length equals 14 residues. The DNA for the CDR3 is TGTGCCAGCAGGGGGGACAGTTGGACAGATACGCAGTATTTT. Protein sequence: CASRGDSWTDTQYF.

CDR3 nucleotides: TGCAGCGTTGAAGATCATGCAGGGCCCTATGGCTACACCTTC. It encodes CSVEDHAGPYGYTF. The V call is TRBV29-1, the J call TRBJ1-2, with D perhaps TRBD1 (5 bases). Germline V CDR1 and CDR2: SQVTM, ANQGSEA. With 0 bases removed from V and 4 bases from J, the gap between germline ends came to 12 bases. The CDR3 sequence is 14 residues long.

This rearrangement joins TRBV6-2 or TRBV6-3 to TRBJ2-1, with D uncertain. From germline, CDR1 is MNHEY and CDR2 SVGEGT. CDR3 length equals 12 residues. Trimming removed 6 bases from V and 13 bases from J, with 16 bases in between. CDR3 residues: CASSHSNWIQFF. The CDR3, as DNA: TGTGCCAGCAGCCACTCCAACTGGATTCAGTTCTTC.

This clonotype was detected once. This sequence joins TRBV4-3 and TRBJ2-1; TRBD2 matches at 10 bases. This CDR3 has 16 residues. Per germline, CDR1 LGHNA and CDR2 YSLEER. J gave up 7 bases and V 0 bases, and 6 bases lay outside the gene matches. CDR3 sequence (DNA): TGCGCCAGCAGCCAAGAAAGCGGGGGGGCCTTTAATGAGCAGTTCTTC. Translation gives CASSQESGGAFNEQFF.